Described below is a single T cell receptor (beta chain) sequence and its context. The antigen is not known. TCRdb re-called the reads with MiXCR, one entry per CDR3 protein. The table has over 150,000 distinct CDR3 sequences, 17% seen once. The entry originates in a study of T cell repertoires in cytomegalovirus infection. As for the study in general: Public TCR beta signatures were indicative of both CMV infection and a matching HLA type. General study findings and limits: HLA-C-restricted CMV clonotypes gave the most frequent clonotype in two of eight donors. Pooled public TCR beta family frequency picked out CMV carriers with the relevant HLA.

Germline loops: CDR1 LGHNA, CDR2 YSLEER. The CDR3 runs 14 residues. V shed 1 base and J shed 2 bases, with 8 bases lying between them. The sample taken for sequencing was CD8+ T cells from PBMCs. The chain uses TRBV4-3 and TRBJ1-2; no definite D call. The TCR sequence derives from a human donor in good health (CMV status not recorded). Some clones in this sample may be carry-over from other donors' samples. CDR3 amino acids: CASSQGGENYGYTF. Written as DNA, the CDR3 is TGCGCCAGCAGCCAAGGGGGAGAGAACTATGGCTACACCTTC.